The clone carrying this TCR beta chain came up a few times. The CDR3 consists of 16 residues. Germline loops: CDR1 SGHTA, CDR2 FQGNSA. Trimming shortened V by 5 bases and J by 5 bases, and 22 bases separated the two germline ends. This entry belongs to a study of blood T cell repertoires in COVID-19. Looking at the study overall: The samples span acute and convalescent COVID-19 from the United States, Italy and Spain.

Original processing methods: Reference gene primer amplification in the assay estimated nucleated cell counts. The method was immunoSEQ multiplex PCR; TCRdb's version includes in-frame clones alone and lacks a portion of them. V and J calls and clone size are given by that table; D and trimming were obtained from the DNA. This sample has about 320,000 clones; about 91% occur once, and the top ten carry roughly 1.7%. The V call is TRBV7-2, the J call TRBJ2-7; maybe TRBD1 (6 bases). The receptor was isolated from a woman under 40 with COVID-19, enrolled during active disease. The sequenced material came from peripheral blood. The CDR3 sequence: CASSPSGDIISHEQYF. The CDR3 DNA follows: TGTGCCAGCAGCCCTTCCGGGGACATTATATCCCACGAGCAGTACTTC.